This T cell receptor (beta chain) was profiled in a study of identifying expanded T cells in peripheral blood. Overall study findings and caveats: Over approximately two and four weeks, about 15 and 19 clones changed, versus approximately 1.1 between replicates. Variance in clone template counts between roughly 2-week samples significantly increased with total template count across all healthy donors.

During the collection period, no donor immune events like infections were recorded. In the case of this clone: Its specificity is not known.

Produced via immunoSEQ multiplex PCR; TCRdb's table is partial and in-frame only. The sample shows 80,000 to 95,000 clones, approximately 88% of them seen only once. V lost 5 bases, J lost 6 bases, and 7 bases lay in between. The CDR3 runs 11 residues. Germline V gene data show CDR1 as SGHRS and CDR2 as YFSETQ. The sample was blood. The TCR originated in a person aged 18 to 70 in good health. This sequence joins TRBV5-1 and TRBJ2-3; D gene unclear. CDR3 nucleotides: TGCGCCAGCAGGGACCTTGATACGCAGTATTTT. Its protein product is CASRDLDTQYF.